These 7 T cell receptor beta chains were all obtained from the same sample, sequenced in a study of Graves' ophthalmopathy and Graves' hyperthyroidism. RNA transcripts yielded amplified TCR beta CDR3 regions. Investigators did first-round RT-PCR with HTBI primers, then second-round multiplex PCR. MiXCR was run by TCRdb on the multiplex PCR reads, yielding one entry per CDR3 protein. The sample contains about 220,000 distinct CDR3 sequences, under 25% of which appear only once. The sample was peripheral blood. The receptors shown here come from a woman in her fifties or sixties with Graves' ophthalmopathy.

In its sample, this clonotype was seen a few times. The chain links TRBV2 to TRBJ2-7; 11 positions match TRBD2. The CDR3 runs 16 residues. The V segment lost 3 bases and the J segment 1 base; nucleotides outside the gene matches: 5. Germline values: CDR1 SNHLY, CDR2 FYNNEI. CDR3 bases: TGTGCCAGCAGTGACGCCGGGACTAGCGGTTCCTACGAGCAGTACTTC. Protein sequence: CASSDAGTSGSYEQYF.

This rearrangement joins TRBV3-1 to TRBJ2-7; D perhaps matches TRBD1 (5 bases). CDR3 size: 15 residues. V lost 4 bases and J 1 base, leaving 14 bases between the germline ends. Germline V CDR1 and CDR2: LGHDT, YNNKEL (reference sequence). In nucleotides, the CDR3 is TGTGCCAGCAGCCCCCAAGGGGCAGGTTCCTACGAGCAGTACTTC. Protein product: CASSPQGAGSYEQYF.

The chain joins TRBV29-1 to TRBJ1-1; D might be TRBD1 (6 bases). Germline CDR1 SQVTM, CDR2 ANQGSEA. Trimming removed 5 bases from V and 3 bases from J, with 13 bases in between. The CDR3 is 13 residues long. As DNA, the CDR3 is TGCAGCGTTTGTTACACAGGGTACACTGAAGCTTTCTTT. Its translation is CSVCYTGYTEAFF.

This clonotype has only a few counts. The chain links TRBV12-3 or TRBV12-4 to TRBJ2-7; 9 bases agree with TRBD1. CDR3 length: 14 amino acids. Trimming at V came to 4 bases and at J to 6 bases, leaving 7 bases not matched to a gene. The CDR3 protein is CASSWDRDFGEQYF. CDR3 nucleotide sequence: TGTGCCAGCAGTTGGGACAGGGATTTCGGCGAGCAGTACTTC.

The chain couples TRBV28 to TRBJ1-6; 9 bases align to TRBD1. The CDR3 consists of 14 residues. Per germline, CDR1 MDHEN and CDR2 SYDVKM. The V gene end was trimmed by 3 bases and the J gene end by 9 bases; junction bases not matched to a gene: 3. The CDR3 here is CASSLEQGASPLHF. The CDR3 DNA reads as TGTGCCAGCAGTTTGGAACAGGGGGCTTCACCCCTCCACTTT.

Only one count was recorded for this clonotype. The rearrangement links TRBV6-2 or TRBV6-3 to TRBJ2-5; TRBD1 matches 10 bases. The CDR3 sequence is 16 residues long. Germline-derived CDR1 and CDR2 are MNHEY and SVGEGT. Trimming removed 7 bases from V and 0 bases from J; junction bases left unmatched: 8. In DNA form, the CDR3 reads TGTGCCAGCATGGGGGACAGGGGACAGTACCAAGAGACCCAGTACTTC. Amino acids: CASMGDRGQYQETQYF.

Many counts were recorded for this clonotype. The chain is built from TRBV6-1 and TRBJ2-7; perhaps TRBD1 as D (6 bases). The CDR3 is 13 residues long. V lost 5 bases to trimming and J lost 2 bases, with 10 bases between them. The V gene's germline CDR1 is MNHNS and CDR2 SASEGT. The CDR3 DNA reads TGTGCCAGCAGTCAGGGGTTCGCCTACGAGCAGTACTTC. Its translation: CASSQGFAYEQYF.